These 23 T cell receptor beta chains came from one sample sequenced in a study of T-cell reconstitution after alpha-beta-depleted transplantation in children. During its preparation, the TCRbeta library received unique molecular identifiers. TCRdb fed the PCR reads into MiXCR, producing one record per CDR3 protein. In the table there are approximately 210,000 distinct CDR3 sequences, approximately 17% of which are singletons. This specimen consisted of PBMCs, mostly from graft donor cells, obtained 360 days after TCRalphabeta/CD19-depleted stem cell transplant. The source of these receptors is a male patient aged 2-10 years who had a stem cell transplant for acute lymphoblastic leukemia, so the T cells may come from the graft donor.

J is TRBJ2-3 and V is TRBV12-3 or TRBV12-4, with TRBD1 matching over 10 bases. The CDR3 is made up of 15 amino acids. V shed 4 bases, J shed 2 bases, and the junction held 3 bases outside the gene matches. The CDR3 is CASSSGTGDTDTQYF. As DNA, the CDR3 is TGTGCCAGCAGTTCTGGGACAGGGGACACAGATACGCAGTATTTT.

CDR3 amino acids: CAWSFPRTTSPHNEQFF. CDR3 DNA sequence: TGTGCCTGGAGTTTCCCCCGGACTACCTCTCCCCACAATGAGCAGTTCTTC. The V and J genes are TRBV30 and TRBJ2-1, with D perhaps matching TRBD2 (6 bases). Trimming pared 2 bases from V and 5 bases from J, leaving 22 bases between. The CDR3 spans 17 residues. CDR1 GTSNPN and CDR2 SVGIG come from the germline V gene (reference sequence).

The V and J genes are TRBV5-1 and TRBJ2-2; 9 positions agree with TRBD1. Germline CDR1 reads SGHRS; CDR2 reads YFSETQ. The CDR3 is made up of 16 amino acids. V was clipped by 0 bases and J by 1 base; unmatched bases: 1. The CDR3 is CASSLATGGNTGELFF. In DNA form, the CDR3 reads TGCGCCAGCAGCTTGGCGACAGGGGGGAACACCGGGGAGCTGTTTTTT. Looking up the rest from reference TRBV5-1 and TRBJ2-2 gives the full variable domain: KAGVTQTPRYLIKTRGQQVTLSCSPISGHRSVSWYQQTPGQGLQFLFEYFSETQRNKGNFPGRFSGRQFSNSRSEMNVSTLELGDSALYLCASSLATGGNTGELFFGEGSRLTVL.

This clonotype showed up just a few times. The gene calls are TRBV5-6 and TRBJ2-3, with TRBD1 identical over 11 bases. Per germline, CDR1 SGHDT and CDR2 YYEEEE. V gave up 3 bases and J gave up 2 bases; unmatched junction bases: 5. The CDR3 sequence is 16 residues long. CDR3 loop: CASSWGQGVPTDTQYF. The CDR3 coding sequence is TGTGCCAGCAGCTGGGGACAGGGGGTCCCCACAGATACGCAGTATTTT.

This clonotype was recorded only once. The V and J genes are TRBV2 and TRBJ2-7; possibly TRBD2 for D (5 bases). V lost 1 base and J 0 bases, leaving 10 bases between the germline ends. Germline lookup yields CDR1 SNHLY and CDR2 FYNNEI. CDR3 size: 15 residues. CDR3 DNA sequence: TGTGCCAGCAGTGAAGTCAGGAGGACCTCCTACGAGCAGTACTTC. This encodes CASSEVRRTSYEQYF.

The genes are TRBV12-3 or TRBV12-4 and TRBJ2-5; possible D gene TRBD2, 6 bases. The CDR3 length is 14 residues. V was shortened by 0 bases and J by 5 bases, with 10 bases between the two germline ends. CDR3 sequence reads: CASSLAQGGETQYF. As DNA, the CDR3 is TGTGCCAGCAGTTTAGCCCAGGGAGGCGAGACCCAGTACTTC.

The rearrangement uses TRBV7-2 and TRBJ1-2; possibly TRBD1 for D (6 bases). The germline V gene has CDR1 SGHTA and CDR2 FQGNSA. This CDR3 contains 12 residues. Trimming left V 4 bases short and J 5 bases short, with 8 bases between. CDR3 DNA sequence: TGTGCCAGCAGCTCGGACAGTTATGGCTACACCTTC. The encoded protein is CASSSDSYGYTF.

The chain is built from TRBV4-3 and TRBJ2-3; D remains ambiguous. Trimming removed 1 base at V and 4 bases at J, with 6 bases between. Germline V gene lookup returns CDR1 LGHNA and CDR2 YSLEER. This CDR3 is 13 amino acids long. The CDR3 spells CASSQARPDTQYF. CDR3 in DNA: TGCGCCAGCAGCCAAGCTCGTCCAGATACGCAGTATTTT.

V and J are TRBV12-3 or TRBV12-4 and TRBJ2-5; D remains unclear. Trimming shortened V by 3 bases and J by 6 bases, and 8 bases separated the two germline ends. The CDR3 is made up of 12 amino acids. The CDR3 nucleotides are TGTGCCAGCAGTTTCCGTAGACAGACCCAGTACTTC. Its translation: CASSFRRQTQYF.

The chain has TRBV6-1 and TRBJ2-1, with unresolved D. Germline CDR1 and CDR2: MNHNS and SASEGT. The CDR3 is 14 residues long. The germline V and J ends were trimmed by 8 bases and 1 base, with 12 bases remaining between them. In nucleotides, the CDR3 is TGTGCCAGCGGAAACCCCGGGTCCTACAATGAGCAGTTCTTC. This encodes CASGNPGSYNEQFF.

This clonotype was found a few times. The chain has TRBV5-1 and TRBJ1-3; D unresolved. This CDR3 spans 14 amino acids. The germline V gene encodes CDR1 SGHRS and CDR2 YFSETQ. V lost 0 bases to trimming and J lost 0 bases, with 4 bases between them. Here the CDR3 DNA reads TGCGCCAGCAGCTTGGACGGCTCTGGAAACACCATATATTTT. This encodes CASSLDGSGNTIYF.

This clonotype was detected a few times. This chain connects TRBV7-8 to TRBJ2-7; 8 bases are shared with TRBD2. The CDR3 sequence is 16 residues long. V was pared by 5 bases and J by 2 bases, with 11 bases of the junction left unmatched. CDR1 and CDR2 (germline): SGHVS, FQNEAQ. CDR3 bases: TGTGCCAGCAGCCGAAGTGCTAGCGGGCGGACCTACGAGCAGTACTTC. Its protein is CASSRSASGRTYEQYF.

This clonotype was counted only a few times. V usage is TRBV7-9 and J usage is TRBJ2-2, with 8 bases that match TRBD1. With V trimmed by 2 bases and J by 3 bases, 2 bases remained unmatched. Germline values: CDR1 SEHNR, CDR2 FQNEAQ (reference sequence). CDR3 size: 15 residues. The CDR3 region has the DNA TGTGCCAGCAGCTTATTGACAGGGGACACCGGGGAGCTGTTTTTT. It translates to CASSLLTGDTGELFF.

This clonotype was recorded a few times. Here the CDR3 DNA reads TGTGCCTGGAGTTTCTCGACAGGCTCGAACACTGAAGCTTTCTTT. Its translation: CAWSFSTGSNTEAFF. This chain uses TRBV30 with TRBJ1-1; maybe TRBD1 (6 bases). The germline V gene has CDR1 GTSNPN and CDR2 SVGIG (reference sequence). V shed 2 bases and J shed 1 base, with 14 bases lying between them. The CDR3 contains 15 residues.

This chain links TRBV12-3 or TRBV12-4 with TRBJ1-2; 9 bases align to TRBD1. The CDR3 sequence is 14 residues long. Losses at the gene ends were 6 bases for V and 5 bases for J; bases not matched to a gene: 7. CDR3 DNA: TGTGCCAGCAGAATCGACAGGGGGATATATGGCTACACCTTC. Its protein product is CASRIDRGIYGYTF.

The chain links TRBV12-3 or TRBV12-4 to TRBJ2-1; no definite D call. The length of the CDR3 is 12 residues. V was clipped by 6 bases and J by 13 bases, with 16 bases between them. CDR3 in amino acids: CASRGEVPPQFF. CDR3 coding DNA: TGTGCCAGCAGAGGAGAGGTCCCACCACAGTTCTTC.

There are a few counts of this clonotype. The rearrangement uses TRBV7-9 and TRBJ1-1; 10 bases match TRBD1. Trimming at V came to 5 bases and at J to 0 bases, leaving 6 bases not matched to a gene. Looked up from germline, CDR1 is SEHNR and CDR2 is FQNEAQ (reference sequence). This CDR3 spans 16 amino acids. DNA for the CDR3: TGTGCCAGCAGCACCCCGGGACAGGGGATGAACACTGAAGCTTTCTTT. As protein: CASSTPGQGMNTEAFF.

This clonotype was counted between two and nine times. The chain uses TRBV7-8 and TRBJ2-3; 8 bases are shared with TRBD2. CDR3 length: 15 residues. Germline V gene data show CDR1 as SGHVS and CDR2 as FQNEAQ. V shed 3 bases and J 4 bases; nucleotides not matched to a gene: 6. The CDR3 sequence: CASSLSTSGPDTQYF. The CDR3 DNA is TGTGCCAGCAGCTTGTCAACTAGCGGTCCAGATACGCAGTATTTT.

Note on this clonotype: A read error may be the cause here, since a much bigger clone is one base away. The J gene is TRBJ2-4, the V gene TRBV10-2, with D perhaps matching TRBD1 (6 bases). The germline V gene encodes CDR1 WSHSY and CDR2 SAAADI. The CDR3 spans 18 residues. V shed 2 bases and J shed 0 bases, with 17 bases lying between them. The CDR3 region has the DNA TGCGCCAGCAGTGAGGAAGGACAGACCCTTTTAGCCAAAAACATTCAGTACTTC. This codes for CASSEEGQTLLAKNIQYF.

J is TRBJ2-5 and V is TRBV7-2; D not certain. The CDR3 is 15 amino acids. V was clipped by 5 bases and J by 5 bases, with 18 bases between them. Germline assignment: CDR1 SGHTA and CDR2 FQGNSA. This chain's CDR3 is CASSPREGPIETQYF. In DNA, the CDR3 is TGTGCCAGCAGCCCCCGCGAAGGGCCCATTGAGACCCAGTACTTC. The whole variable domain, remainder taken from reference TRBV7-2 and TRBJ2-5, is GAGVSQSPSNKVTEKGKDVELRCDPISGHTALYWYRQSLGQGLEFLIYFQGNSAPDKSGLPSDRFSAERTGGSVSTLTIQRTQQEDSAVYLCASSPREGPIETQYFGPGTRLLVL.

The chain recombines TRBV3-1 with TRBJ2-2; 11 nucleotides agree with TRBD2. Germline CDR1 reads LGHDT; CDR2 reads YNNKEL (reference sequence). CDR3 length equals 19 residues. The J segment lost 1 base and the V segment lost 1 base, leaving 8 bases of the junction unmatched. In nucleotides, the CDR3 is TGTGCCAGCAGCCAAGCTAGGTTCGGACTAGCGGGGAACACCGGGGAGCTGTTTTTT. Protein sequence: CASSQARFGLAGNTGELFF.

The chain recombines TRBV27 with TRBJ2-2; D is undetermined. This CDR3 is 15 amino acids long. CDR1 is MNHEY, CDR2 SMNVEV, per germline (reference sequence). V lost 3 bases and J lost 5, with 13 bases in between. CDR3 nucleotides: TGTGCCAGCAGTTTGCGAAGGGCAGAAACCGGGGAGCTGTTTTTT. It yields the protein CASSLRRAETGELFF.

The V gene is TRBV19, the J gene TRBJ2-3, with TRBD1 as a possible D gene (5 bases). Trimming left V 3 bases short and J 2 bases short, with 12 bases between. CDR1 is LNHDA, CDR2 SQIVND, per germline (reference sequence). The CDR3 has 15 amino acids. CDR3 in DNA: TGTGCCAGTAGTATGGTAGGGGCTGACACAGATACGCAGTATTTT. Its protein is CASSMVGADTDTQYF. Full variable domain (rest looked up from reference TRBV19 and TRBJ2-3): DGGITQSPKYLFRKEGQNVTLSCEQNLNHDAMYWYRQDPGQGLRLIYYSQIVNDFQKGDIAEGYSVSREKKESFPLTVTSAQKNPTAFYLCASSMVGADTDTQYFGPGTRLTVL.